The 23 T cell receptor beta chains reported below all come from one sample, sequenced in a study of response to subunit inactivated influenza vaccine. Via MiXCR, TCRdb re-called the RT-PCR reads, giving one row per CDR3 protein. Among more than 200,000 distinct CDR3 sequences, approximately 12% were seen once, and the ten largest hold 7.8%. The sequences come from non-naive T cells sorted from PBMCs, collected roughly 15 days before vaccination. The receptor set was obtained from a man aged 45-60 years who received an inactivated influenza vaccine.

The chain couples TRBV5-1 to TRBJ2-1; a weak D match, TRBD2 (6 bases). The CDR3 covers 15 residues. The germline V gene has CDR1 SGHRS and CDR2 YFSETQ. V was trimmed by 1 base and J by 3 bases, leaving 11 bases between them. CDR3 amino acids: CASSLTAGLYNEQFF. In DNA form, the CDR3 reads TGCGCCAGCAGCTTGACGGCGGGACTCTACAATGAGCAGTTCTTC.

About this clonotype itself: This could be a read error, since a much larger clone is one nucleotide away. The CDR3 reads CVSSDFSTGGNEQFF. DNA of the CDR3: TGTGTCAGCAGTGACTTTTCCACAGGGGGCAATGAGCAGTTCTTC. The chain combines TRBV6-4 with TRBJ2-1; TRBD1 agrees at 8 bases. The CDR3 spans 15 residues. Per germline, CDR1 MRHNA and CDR2 SNTAGT.

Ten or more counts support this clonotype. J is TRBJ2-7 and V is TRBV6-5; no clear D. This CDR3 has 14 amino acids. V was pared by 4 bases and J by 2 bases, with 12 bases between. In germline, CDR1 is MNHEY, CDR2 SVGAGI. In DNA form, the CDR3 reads TGTGCCAGCAGTTCATCGACTGTCCCCTACGAGCAGTACTTC. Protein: CASSSSTVPYEQYF.

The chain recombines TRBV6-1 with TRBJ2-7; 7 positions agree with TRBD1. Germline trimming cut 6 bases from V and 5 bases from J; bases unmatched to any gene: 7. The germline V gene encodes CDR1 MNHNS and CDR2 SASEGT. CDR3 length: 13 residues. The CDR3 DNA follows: TGTGCCAGCAGGGGACAGCAGCTGGACGAGCAGTACTTC. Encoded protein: CASRGQQLDEQYF.

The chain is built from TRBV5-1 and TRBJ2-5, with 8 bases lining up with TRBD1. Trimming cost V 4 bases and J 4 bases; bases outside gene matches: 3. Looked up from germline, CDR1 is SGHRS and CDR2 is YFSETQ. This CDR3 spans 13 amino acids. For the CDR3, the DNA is TGCGCCAGCAGCGTAACAGGGGGAGAGACCCAGTACTTC. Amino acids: CASSVTGGETQYF.

The CDR3 region is CASSQGVGQTVLEQYF. CDR3 nucleotides: TGCGCCAGCAGCCAAGGGGTGGGACAGACGGTTCTCGAGCAGTACTTC. This chain connects TRBV4-3 to TRBJ2-7, with TRBD1 matching 7 bases. The CDR3 consists of 16 residues. With 1 base clipped from V and 6 bases from J, the junction kept 12 bases outside the gene matches. Germline loops: CDR1 LGHNA, CDR2 YSLEER.

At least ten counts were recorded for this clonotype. CDR3 nucleotide sequence: TGCGCCAGCAGCCAAGACCCCGGGGGGCGGATAATCTATGGCTACACCTTC. Amino acid sequence: CASSQDPGGRIIYGYTF. V and J are TRBV4-1 and TRBJ1-2; perhaps TRBD1 as D (6 bases). The CDR3 contains 17 residues. Trimming stripped 0 bases from V and 4 bases from J, with 18 bases between. Germline V lookup: CDR1 MGHRA, CDR2 YSYEKL.

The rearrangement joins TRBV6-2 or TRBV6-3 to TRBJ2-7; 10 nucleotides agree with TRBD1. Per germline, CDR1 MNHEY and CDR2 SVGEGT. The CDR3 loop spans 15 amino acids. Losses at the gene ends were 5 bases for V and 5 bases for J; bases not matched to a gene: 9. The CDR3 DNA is TGTGCCAGCAGTGACCGGACAGGGGGATACAACGAGCAGTACTTC. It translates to CASSDRTGGYNEQYF.

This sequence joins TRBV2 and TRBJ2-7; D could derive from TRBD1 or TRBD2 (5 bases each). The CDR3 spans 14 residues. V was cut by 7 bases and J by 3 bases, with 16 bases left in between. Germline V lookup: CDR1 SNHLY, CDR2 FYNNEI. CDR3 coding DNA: TGTGCCAGCAATACTCCGGGACCTTTCTACGAGCAGTACTTC. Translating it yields CASNTPGPFYEQYF.

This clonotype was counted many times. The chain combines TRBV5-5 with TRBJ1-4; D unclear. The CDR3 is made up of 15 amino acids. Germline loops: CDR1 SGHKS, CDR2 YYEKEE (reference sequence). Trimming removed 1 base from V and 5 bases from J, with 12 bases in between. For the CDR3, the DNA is TGTGCCAGCAGCTTGAAACCGAGCAACAATGAAAAACTGTTTTTT. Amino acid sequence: CASSLKPSNNEKLFF.

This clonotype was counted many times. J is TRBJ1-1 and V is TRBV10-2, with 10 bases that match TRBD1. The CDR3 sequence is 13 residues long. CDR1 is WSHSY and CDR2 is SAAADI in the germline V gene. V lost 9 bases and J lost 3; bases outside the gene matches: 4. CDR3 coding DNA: TGCGCCAGTAAGGACAGGGGGTACACTGAAGCTTTCTTT. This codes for CASKDRGYTEAFF.

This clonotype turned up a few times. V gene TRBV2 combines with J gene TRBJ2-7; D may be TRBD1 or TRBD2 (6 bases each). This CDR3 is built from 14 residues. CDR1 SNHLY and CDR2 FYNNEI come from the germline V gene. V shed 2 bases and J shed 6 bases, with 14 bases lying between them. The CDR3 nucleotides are TGTGCCAGCAGTGAAAATTGGGGGGCCGGCGAGCAGTACTTC. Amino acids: CASSENWGAGEQYF.

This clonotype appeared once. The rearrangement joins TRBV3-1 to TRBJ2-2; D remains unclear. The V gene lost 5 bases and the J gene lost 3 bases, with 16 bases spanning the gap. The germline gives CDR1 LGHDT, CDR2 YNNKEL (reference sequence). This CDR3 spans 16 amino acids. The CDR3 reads CASSEEFSLDTGELFF. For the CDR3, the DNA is TGTGCCAGCAGCGAGGAATTCTCCCTAGACACCGGGGAGCTGTTTTTT. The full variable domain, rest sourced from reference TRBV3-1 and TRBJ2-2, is DTAVSQTPKYLVTQMGNDKSIKCEQNLGHDTMYWYKQDSKKFLKIMFSYNNKELIINETVPNRFSPKSPDKAHLNLHINSLELGDSAVYFCASSEEFSLDTGELFFGEGSRLTVL.

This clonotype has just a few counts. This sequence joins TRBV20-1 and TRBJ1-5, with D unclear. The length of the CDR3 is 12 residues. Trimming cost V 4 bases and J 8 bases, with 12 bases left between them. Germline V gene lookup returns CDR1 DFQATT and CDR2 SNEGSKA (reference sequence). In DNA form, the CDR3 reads TGCAGTGCTATGAGGACGACGGAGCCCCAGCATTTT. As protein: CSAMRTTEPQHF.

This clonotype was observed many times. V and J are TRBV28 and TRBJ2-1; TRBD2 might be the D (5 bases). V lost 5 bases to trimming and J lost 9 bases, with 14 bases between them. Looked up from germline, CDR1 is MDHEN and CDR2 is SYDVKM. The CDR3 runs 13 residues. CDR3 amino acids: CASSRLADPEQFF. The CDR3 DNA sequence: TGTGCCAGCAGTCGGCTAGCAGATCCTGAGCAGTTCTTC.

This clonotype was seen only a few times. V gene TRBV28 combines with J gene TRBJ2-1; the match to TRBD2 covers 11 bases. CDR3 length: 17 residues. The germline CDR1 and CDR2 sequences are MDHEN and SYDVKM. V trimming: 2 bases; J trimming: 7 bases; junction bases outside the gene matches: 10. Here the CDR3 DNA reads TGTGCCAGCAGTTTAAGGTTACTAGCGGGAGTAGGTAATGAGCAGTTCTTC. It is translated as CASSLRLLAGVGNEQFF.

This chain's CDR3 is CASSHFRGRGSNQPQHF. CDR3 nucleotide sequence: TGCGCCAGCAGCCATTTCAGGGGGCGTGGGAGCAATCAGCCCCAGCATTTT. The chain joins TRBV4-1 to TRBJ1-5; 8 nucleotides line up with TRBD1. Germline V gene sequence: CDR1 MGHRA, CDR2 YSYEKL. V was pared by 3 bases and J by 1 base, with 8 bases of the junction left unmatched. The CDR3 has 17 amino acids.

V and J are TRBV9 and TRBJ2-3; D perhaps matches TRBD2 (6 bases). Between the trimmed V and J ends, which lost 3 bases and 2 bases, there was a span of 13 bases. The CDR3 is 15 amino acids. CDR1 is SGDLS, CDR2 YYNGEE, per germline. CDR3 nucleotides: TGTGCCAGCAGCGACCCGGGCGGGAACACAGATACGCAGTATTTT. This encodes CASSDPGGNTDTQYF.

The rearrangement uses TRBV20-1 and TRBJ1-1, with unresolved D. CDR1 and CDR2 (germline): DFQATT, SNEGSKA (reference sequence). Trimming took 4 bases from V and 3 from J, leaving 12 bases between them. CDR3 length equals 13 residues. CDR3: CSATSGQDTEAFF. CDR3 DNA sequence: TGCAGTGCTACCTCCGGGCAGGACACTGAAGCTTTCTTT.

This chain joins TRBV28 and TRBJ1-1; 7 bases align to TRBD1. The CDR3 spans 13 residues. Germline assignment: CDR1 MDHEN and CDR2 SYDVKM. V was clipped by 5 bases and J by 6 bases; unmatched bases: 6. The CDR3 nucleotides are TGTGCCAGCAGTCCACCGGGACAGCCTGAAGCTTTCTTT. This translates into CASSPPGQPEAFF.

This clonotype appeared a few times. The DNA of the CDR3 is TGTGCCATCTCAAGTACTAGCGTTTCCTACGAGCAGTACTTC. The encoded protein is CAISSTSVSYEQYF. This chain joins TRBV10-3 and TRBJ2-7, with TRBD2 matching over 7 bases. CDR3 length: 14 amino acids. In germline, CDR1 is ENHRY, CDR2 SYGVKD. Trimming took 8 bases from V and 1 from J; bases not matched to a gene: 8.

CDR3 sequence: CSARSQATNEKLFF. CDR3 in DNA: TGCAGTGCTAGAAGTCAGGCAACTAATGAAAAACTGTTTTTT. The chain recombines TRBV20-1 with TRBJ1-4; D is unclear. Germline-derived CDR1 and CDR2 are DFQATT and SNEGSKA (reference sequence). V lost 2 bases and J 0 bases, leaving 7 bases between the germline ends. The CDR3 is 14 residues long.

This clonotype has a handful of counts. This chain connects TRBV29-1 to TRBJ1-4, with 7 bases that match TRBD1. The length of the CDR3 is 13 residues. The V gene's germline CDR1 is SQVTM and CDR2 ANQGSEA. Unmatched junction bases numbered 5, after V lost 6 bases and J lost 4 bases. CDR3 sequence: CSVGDRDNEKLFF. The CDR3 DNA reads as TGCAGCGTCGGAGACAGGGATAATGAAAAACTGTTTTTT.